A selection of T cell receptor beta chains follows, all from one sample in a study of blood T cells in healthy people across ages. TCRdb ran MiXCR on the 5' RACE reads and lists one entry per CDR3 protein. The sample contains 550,000 to 600,000 distinct CDR3 sequences, about 26% of which appear only once. The source material was blood. The receptors shown here come from a woman in her 70s in good health. CDR3s include the opening cysteine and the closing phenylalanine or tryptophan. The order of the fields is V gene, CDR3 protein.

v_gene: TRBV5-1; CDR3aa: CASSIPSSDDTQYF
v_gene: TRBV29-1; CDR3aa: CSVIEPMNTEAFF
v_gene: TRBV18; CDR3aa: CASSPPSRTYEQYF
v_gene: TRBV10-3; CDR3aa: CAIRVREPENTEAFF
v_gene: TRBV7-9; CDR3aa: CASSPAGGTGSYEQYF
v_gene: TRBV7-9; CDR3aa: CASSLDYATNEKLFF
v_gene: TRBV29-1; CDR3aa: CSVVRLSTDTQYF
v_gene: TRBV20-1; CDR3aa: CSAPDSSYEQYF
v_gene: TRBV27; CDR3aa: CASSNRGDYEQYF
v_gene: TRBV20-1; CDR3aa: CSARDAGPTQYF
v_gene: TRBV7-9; CDR3aa: CASSSRSGRAHNEQFF
v_gene: TRBV10-3; CDR3aa: CAISERDEQFF
v_gene: TRBV18; CDR3aa: CASSPQGTGYDTQYF
v_gene: TRBV6-5; CDR3aa: CASSIRTGSEPQHF
v_gene: TRBV6-1; CDR3aa: CASSELRSNYGYTF
v_gene: TRBV7-9; CDR3aa: CASSGGTSGREQYF
v_gene: TRBV5-1; CDR3aa: CASSEGLPGQKFYEQYF
v_gene: TRBV4-2; CDR3aa: CASSQGDSGGGWQFF
v_gene: TRBV12-3/TRBV12-4; CDR3aa: CASSFRLAELQETQYF
v_gene: TRBV5-1; CDR3aa: CASSWQGQGEETQYF
v_gene: TRBV3-1; CDR3aa: CASSLKFGTANYGYTF
v_gene: TRBV7-2; CDR3aa: CASSLGQRQHIQYF
v_gene: TRBV6-1; CDR3aa: CASSEGPGAYEQYF
v_gene: TRBV19; CDR3aa: CASSPGTTSTDTQYF
v_gene: TRBV19; CDR3aa: CASSIGDADTQYF
v_gene: TRBV7-2; CDR3aa: CASSLPPGFGETQYF
v_gene: TRBV11-3; CDR3aa: CASSPGIGTQYF
v_gene: TRBV13; CDR3aa: CASRAGLLRERSYNEQFF
v_gene: TRBV6-2/TRBV6-3; CDR3aa: CASSAPLRDLYSNEQFF